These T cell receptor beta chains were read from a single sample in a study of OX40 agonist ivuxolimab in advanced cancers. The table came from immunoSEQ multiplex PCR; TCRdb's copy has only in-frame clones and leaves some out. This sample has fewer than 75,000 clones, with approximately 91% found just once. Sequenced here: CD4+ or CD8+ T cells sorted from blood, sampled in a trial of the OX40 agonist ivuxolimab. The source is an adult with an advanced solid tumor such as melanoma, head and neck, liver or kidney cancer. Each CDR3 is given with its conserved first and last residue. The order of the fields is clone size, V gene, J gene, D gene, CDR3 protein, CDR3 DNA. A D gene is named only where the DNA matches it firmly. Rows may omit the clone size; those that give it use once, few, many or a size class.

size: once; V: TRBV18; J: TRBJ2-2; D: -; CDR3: CASSPPARNTGELFF; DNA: TGTGCCAGCTCACCACCGGCACGGAACACCGGGGAGCTGTTTTTT
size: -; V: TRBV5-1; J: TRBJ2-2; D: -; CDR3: CASSILFGAPNTGELFF; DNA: TGCGCCAGCAGCATTCTGTTTGGGGCCCCGAACACCGGGGAGCTGTTTTTT
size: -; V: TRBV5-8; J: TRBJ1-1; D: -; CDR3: CASSLRGGTEAFF; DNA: TGTGCCAGCAGCTTGAGGGGGGGGACTGAAGCTTTCTTT
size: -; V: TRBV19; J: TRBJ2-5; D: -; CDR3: CASSIDSTGRGLTQYF; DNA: TGTGCCAGTAGTATAGACTCTACAGGGCGGGGATTGACCCAGTACTTC
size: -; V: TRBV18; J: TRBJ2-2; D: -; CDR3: CASSPETVGATNTGELFF; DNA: TGTGCCAGCTCACCCGAGACCGTGGGCGCTACGAACACCGGGGAGCTGTTTTTT
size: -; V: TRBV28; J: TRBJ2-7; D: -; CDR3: CASSPTQTYEQYF; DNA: TGTGCCAGCAGTCCGACCCAAACCTACGAGCAGTACTTC
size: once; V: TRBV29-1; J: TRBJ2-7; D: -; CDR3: CSAGQGLDEQYF; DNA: TGCAGCGCTGGACAAGGCCTCGACGAGCAGTACTTC
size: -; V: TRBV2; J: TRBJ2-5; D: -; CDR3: CASSAVGERETQYF; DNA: TGTGCCAGCAGTGCGGTCGGGGAGAGGGAGACCCAGTACTTC
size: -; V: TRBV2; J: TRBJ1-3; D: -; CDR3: CASSGDLSGNTIYF; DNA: TGTGCCAGCAGCGGGGACCTCTCTGGAAACACCATATATTTT
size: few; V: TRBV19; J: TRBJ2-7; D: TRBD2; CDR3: CASRRRGTYEQYF; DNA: TGTGCCAGTAGGAGGCGGGGGACCTACGAGCAGTACTTC
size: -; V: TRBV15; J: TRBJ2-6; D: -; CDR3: CATSGGSGANVLTF; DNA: TGTGCCACCAGCGGCGGCTCTGGGGCCAACGTCCTGACTTTC
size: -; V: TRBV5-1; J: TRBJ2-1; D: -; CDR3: CASSLALLSSYNEQFF; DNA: TGCGCCAGCAGCTTGGCTTTGCTTAGCTCCTACAATGAGCAGTTCTTC
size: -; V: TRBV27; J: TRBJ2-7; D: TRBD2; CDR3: CASSSLGGGSSYEQYF; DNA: TGTGCCAGCAGTTCGCTGGGCGGGGGAAGCTCCTACGAGCAGTACTTC
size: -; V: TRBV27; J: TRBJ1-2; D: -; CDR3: CASSSGFYPYTF; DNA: TGTGCCAGCAGTTCGGGATTTTACCCCTACACCTTC
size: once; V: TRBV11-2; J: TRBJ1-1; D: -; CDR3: CASSYGESTEAFF; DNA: TGTGCCAGCAGCTATGGGGAGAGCACTGAAGCTTTCTTT
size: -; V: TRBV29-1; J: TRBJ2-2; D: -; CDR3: CSLDRPNTGELFF; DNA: TGCAGCCTGGACCGCCCTAACACCGGGGAGCTGTTTTTT
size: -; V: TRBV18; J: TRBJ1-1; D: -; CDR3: CASSSTGANTEAFF; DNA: TGTGCCAGCTCATCAACCGGGGCGAACACTGAAGCTTTCTTT
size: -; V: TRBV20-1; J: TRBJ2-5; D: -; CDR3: CSASLETQYF; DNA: TGCAGTGCTAGCCTCGAGACCCAGTACTTC
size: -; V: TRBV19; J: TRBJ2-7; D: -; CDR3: CASGGNGYEQYF; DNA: TGTGCCAGTGGAGGGAATGGGTACGAGCAGTACTTC
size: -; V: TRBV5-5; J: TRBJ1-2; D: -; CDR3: CASSFEQDYGYTF; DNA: TGTGCCAGCAGCTTTGAACAGGACTATGGCTACACCTTC
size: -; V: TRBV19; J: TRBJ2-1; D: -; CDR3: CASKRAASNEQFF; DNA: TGTGCCAGTAAGAGGGCAGCTAGCAATGAGCAGTTCTTC
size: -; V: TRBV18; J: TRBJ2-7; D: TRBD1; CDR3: CASSMTGGLYEQYF; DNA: TGTGCCAGCTCAATGACAGGGGGGCTCTACGAGCAGTACTTC
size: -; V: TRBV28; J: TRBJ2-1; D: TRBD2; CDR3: CASSQRRRASGRAGNEQFF; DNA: TGTGCCAGCAGCCAACGGCGGAGGGCTAGCGGGAGGGCGGGGAATGAGCAGTTCTTC
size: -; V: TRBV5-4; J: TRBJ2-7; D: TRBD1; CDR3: CASSSPDRAYYEQYF; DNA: TGTGCCAGCAGCTCCCCTGACAGGGCCTACTACGAGCAGTACTTC
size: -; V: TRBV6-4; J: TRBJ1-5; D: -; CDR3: CARFRQASNQPQHF; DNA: TGTGCCAGGTTTCGACAGGCGAGCAATCAGCCCCAGCATTTT
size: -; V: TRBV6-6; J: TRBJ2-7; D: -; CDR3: CASSYEAGWYEQYF; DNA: TGTGCCAGCAGTTATGAGGCAGGGTGGTACGAGCAGTACTTC
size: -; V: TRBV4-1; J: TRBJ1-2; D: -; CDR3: CASNNQAGAGYGYTF; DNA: TGCGCCAGCAACAACCAAGCAGGGGCTGGCTATGGCTACACCTTC
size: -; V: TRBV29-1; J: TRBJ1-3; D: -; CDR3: CSVGGDSGNTIYF; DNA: TGCAGCGTTGGTGGGGACTCTGGAAACACCATATATTTT